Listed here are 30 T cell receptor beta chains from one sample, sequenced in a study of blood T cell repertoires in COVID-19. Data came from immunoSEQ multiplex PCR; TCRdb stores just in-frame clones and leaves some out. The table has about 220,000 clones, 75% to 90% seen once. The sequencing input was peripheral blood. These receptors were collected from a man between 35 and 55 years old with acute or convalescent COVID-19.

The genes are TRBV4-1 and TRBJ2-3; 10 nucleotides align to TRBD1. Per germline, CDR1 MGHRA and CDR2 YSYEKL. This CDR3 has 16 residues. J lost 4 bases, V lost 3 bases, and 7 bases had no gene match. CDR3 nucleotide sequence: TGCGCCAGCAGCCACCGATTTGGACAGGGGGCAGATACGCAGTATTTT. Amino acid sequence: CASSHRFGQGADTQYF.

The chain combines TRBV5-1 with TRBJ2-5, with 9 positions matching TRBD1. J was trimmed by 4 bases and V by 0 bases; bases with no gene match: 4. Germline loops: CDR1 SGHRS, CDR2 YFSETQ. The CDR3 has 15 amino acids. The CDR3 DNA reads TGCGCCAGCAGCTTGGCCTTGACAGGGGGAGAGACCCAGTACTTC. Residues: CASSLALTGGETQYF.

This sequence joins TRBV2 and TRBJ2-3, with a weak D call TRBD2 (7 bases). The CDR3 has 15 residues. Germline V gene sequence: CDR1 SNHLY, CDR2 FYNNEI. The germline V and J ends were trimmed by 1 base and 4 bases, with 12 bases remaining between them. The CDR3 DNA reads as TGTGCCAGCAGTGAAGGGACGGGGGGCGCAGATACGCAGTATTTT. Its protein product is CASSEGTGGADTQYF.

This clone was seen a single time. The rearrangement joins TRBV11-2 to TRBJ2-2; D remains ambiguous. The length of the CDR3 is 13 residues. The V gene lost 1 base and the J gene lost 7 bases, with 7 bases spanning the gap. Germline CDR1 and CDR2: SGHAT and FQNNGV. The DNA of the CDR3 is TGTGCCAGCAGCTTAGTTAGCTACGGGGAGCTGTTTTTT. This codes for CASSLVSYGELFF.

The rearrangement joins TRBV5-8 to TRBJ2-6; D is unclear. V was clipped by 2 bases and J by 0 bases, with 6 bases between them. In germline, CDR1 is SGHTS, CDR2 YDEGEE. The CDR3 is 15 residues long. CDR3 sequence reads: CASSFRSSGANVLTF. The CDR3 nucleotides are TGTGCCAGCAGCTTCAGAAGCTCTGGGGCCAACGTCCTGACTTTC.

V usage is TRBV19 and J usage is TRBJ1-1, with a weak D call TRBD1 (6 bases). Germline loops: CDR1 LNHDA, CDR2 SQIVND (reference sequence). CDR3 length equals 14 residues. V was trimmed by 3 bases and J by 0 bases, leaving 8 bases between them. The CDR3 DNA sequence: TGTGCCAGTAGTATTGACAGGATGAACACTGAAGCTTTCTTT. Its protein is CASSIDRMNTEAFF.

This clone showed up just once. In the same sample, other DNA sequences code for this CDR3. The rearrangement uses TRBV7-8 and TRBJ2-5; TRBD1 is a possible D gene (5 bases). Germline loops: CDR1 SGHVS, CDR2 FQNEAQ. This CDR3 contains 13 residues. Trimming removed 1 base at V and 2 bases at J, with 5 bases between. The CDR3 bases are TGTGCCAGCAGCTTAGGACAGCAAGAGACCCAGTACTTC. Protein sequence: CASSLGQQETQYF.

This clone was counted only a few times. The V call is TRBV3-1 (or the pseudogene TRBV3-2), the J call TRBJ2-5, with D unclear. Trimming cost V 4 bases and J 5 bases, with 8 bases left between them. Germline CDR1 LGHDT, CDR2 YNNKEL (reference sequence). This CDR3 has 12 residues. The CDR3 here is CASSPEQETQYF. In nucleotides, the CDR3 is TGTGCCAGCAGCCCGGAGCAGGAGACCCAGTACTTC.

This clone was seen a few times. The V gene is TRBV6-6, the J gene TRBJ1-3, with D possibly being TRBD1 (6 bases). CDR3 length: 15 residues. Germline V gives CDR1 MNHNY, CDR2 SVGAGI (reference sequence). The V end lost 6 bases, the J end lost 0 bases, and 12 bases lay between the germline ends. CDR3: CASREGGTSGNTIYF. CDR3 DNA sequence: TGTGCCAGCAGGGAAGGGGGTACCTCTGGAAACACCATATATTTT.

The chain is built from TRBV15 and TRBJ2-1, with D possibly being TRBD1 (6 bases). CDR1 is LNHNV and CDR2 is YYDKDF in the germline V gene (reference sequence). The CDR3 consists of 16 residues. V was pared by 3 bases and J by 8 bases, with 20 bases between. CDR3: CATSSRISTGFDEQFF. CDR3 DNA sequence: TGTGCCACCAGCAGCCGTATTTCCACAGGGTTCGATGAGCAGTTCTTC.

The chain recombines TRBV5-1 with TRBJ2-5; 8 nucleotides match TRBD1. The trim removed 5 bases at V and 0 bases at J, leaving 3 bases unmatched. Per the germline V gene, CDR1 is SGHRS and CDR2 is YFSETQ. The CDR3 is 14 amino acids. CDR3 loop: CASSQTGDQETQYF. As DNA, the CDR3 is TGCGCCAGCAGTCAGACAGGGGACCAAGAGACCCAGTACTTC.

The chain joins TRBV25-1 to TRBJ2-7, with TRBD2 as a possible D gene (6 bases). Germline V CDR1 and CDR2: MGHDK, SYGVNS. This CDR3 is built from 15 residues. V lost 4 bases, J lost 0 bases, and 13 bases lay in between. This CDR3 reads CASSAWDLSSYEQYF. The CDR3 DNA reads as TGTGCCAGCAGTGCTTGGGACTTAAGCTCCTACGAGCAGTACTTC.

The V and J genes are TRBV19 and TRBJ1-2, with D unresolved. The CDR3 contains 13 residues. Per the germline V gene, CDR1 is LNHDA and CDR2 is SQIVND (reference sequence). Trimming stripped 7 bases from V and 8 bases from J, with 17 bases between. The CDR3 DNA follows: TGTGCCAGTACTGAACCGGGGAAGGAGGGCTACACCTTC. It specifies CASTEPGKEGYTF.

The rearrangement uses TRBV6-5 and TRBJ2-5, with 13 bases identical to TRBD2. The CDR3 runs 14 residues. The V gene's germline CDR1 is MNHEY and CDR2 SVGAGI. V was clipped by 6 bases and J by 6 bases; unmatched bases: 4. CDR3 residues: CASSETSGRKTQYF. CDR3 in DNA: TGTGCCAGCAGCGAGACTAGCGGGAGGAAGACCCAGTACTTC.

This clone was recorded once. CDR3 DNA: TGCAGCGTTGTGTTAACAAGTTTCTCCTACGAGCAGTACTTC. Its translation is CSVVLTSFSYEQYF. V gene TRBV29-1 combines with J gene TRBJ2-7; no reliable D call. This CDR3 contains 14 residues. V lost 4 bases and J lost 0, with 13 bases in between. CDR1 and CDR2 (germline): SQVTM, ANQGSEA.

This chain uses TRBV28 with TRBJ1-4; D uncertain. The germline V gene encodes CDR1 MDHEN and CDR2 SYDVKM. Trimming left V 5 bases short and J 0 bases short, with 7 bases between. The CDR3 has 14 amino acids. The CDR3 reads CASSRQATNEKLFF. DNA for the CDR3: TGTGCCAGCAGTCGACAAGCAACTAATGAAAAACTGTTTTTT.

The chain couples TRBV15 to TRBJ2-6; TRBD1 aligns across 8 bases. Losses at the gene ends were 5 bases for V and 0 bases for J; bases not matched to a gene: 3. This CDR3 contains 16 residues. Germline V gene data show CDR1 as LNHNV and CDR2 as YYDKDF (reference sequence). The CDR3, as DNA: TGTGCCACCAGCTCCACAGGGGGCTCTGGGGCCAACGTCCTGACTTTC. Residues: CATSSTGGSGANVLTF.

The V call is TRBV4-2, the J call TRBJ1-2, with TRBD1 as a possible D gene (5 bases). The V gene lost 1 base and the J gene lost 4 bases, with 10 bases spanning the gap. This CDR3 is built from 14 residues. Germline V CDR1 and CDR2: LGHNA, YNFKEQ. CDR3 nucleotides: TGTGCCAGCAGCCAAGTGGAGGGGTTCTATGGCTACACCTTC. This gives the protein CASSQVEGFYGYTF.

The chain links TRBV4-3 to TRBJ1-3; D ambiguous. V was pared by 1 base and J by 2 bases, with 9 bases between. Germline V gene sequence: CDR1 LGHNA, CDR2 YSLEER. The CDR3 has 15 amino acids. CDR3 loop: CASSQGRGPGNTIYF. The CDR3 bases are TGCGCCAGCAGCCAAGGCAGAGGGCCTGGAAACACCATATATTTT.

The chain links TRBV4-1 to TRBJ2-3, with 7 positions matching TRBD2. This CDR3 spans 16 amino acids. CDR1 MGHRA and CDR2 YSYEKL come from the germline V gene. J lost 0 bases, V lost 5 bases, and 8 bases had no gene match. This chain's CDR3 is CASSNGDGGSTDTQYF. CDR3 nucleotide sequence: TGCGCCAGCAGCAATGGAGACGGGGGGAGCACAGATACGCAGTATTTT.

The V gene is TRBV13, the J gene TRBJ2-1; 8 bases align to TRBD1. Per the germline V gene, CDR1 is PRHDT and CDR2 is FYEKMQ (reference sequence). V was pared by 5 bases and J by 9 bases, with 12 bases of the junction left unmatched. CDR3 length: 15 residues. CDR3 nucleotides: TGTGCCAGCAGCGAAGGACAGGGTGGATCCATTGAGCAGTTCTTC. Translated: CASSEGQGGSIEQFF.

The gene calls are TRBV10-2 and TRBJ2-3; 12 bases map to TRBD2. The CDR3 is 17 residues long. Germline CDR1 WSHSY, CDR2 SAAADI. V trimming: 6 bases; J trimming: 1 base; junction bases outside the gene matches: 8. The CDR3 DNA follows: TGCGCCAGCAGCCCCCGTCCTAGCGGGGGGGGCACAGATACGCAGTATTTT. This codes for CASSPRPSGGGTDTQYF.

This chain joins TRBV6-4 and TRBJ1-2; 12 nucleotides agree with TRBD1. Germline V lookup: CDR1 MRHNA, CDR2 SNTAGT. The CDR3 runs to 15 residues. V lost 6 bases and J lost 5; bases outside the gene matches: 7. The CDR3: CASSAGTGGEYGYTF. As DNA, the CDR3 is TGTGCCAGCAGCGCCGGGACAGGGGGCGAGTATGGCTACACCTTC.

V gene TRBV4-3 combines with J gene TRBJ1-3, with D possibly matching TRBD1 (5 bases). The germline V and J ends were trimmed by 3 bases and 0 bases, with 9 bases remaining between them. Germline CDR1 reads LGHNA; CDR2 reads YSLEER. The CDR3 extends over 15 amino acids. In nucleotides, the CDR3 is TGCGCCAGCAGCCATCCAGGGCACTCTGGAAACACCATATATTTT. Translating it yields CASSHPGHSGNTIYF.

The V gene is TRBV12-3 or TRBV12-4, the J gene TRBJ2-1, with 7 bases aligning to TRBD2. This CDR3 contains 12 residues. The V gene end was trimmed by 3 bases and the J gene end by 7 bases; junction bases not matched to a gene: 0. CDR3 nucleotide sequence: TGTGCCAGCAGTTTGCGGGGGAATGAGCAGTTCTTC. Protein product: CASSLRGNEQFF.

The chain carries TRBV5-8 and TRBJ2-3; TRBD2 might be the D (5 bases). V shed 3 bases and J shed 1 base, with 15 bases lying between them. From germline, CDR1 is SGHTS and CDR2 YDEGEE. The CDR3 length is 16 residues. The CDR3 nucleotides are TGTGCCAGCAGCTCGGGAACAGCCGTTGGCACAGATACGCAGTATTTT. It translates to CASSSGTAVGTDTQYF.

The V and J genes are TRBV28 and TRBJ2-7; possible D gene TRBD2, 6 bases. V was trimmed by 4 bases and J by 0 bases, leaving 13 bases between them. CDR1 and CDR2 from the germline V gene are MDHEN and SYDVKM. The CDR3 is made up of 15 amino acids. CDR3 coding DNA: TGTGCCAGCAGTTCGGCTAGCGAAAGCTCCTACGAGCAGTACTTC. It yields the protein CASSSASESSYEQYF.

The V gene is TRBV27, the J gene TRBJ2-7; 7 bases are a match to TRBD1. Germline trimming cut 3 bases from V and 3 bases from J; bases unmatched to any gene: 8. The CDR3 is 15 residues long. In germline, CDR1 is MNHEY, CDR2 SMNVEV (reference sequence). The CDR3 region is CASSFSRDSHYEQYF. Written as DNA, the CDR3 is TGTGCCAGCAGTTTTTCCAGGGACAGCCACTACGAGCAGTACTTC.

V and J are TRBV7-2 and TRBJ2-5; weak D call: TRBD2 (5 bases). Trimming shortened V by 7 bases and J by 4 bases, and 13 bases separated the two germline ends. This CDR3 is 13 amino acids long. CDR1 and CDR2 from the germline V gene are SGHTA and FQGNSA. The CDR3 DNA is TGTGCCAGCACAGAAGCGGACGCAGAGACCCAGTACTTC. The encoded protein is CASTEADAETQYF.

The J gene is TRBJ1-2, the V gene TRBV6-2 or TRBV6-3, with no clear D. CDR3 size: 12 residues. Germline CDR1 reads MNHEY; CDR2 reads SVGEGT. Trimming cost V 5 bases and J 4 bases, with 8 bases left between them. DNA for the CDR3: TGTGCCAGCAGTACATCCGTCTATGGCTACACCTTC. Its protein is CASSTSVYGYTF.